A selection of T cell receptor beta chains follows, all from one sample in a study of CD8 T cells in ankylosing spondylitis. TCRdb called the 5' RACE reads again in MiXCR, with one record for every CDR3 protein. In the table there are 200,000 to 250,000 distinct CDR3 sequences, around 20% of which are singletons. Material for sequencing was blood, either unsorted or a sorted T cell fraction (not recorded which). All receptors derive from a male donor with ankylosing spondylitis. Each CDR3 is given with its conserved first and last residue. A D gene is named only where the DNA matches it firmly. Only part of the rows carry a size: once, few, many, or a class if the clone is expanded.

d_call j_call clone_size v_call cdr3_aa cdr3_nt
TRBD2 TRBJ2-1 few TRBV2 CASSKLAGEPSYNEQFF TGTGCCAGCAGTAAACTAGCGGGGGAGCCATCCTACAATGAGCAGTTCTTC
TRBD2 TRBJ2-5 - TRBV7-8 CASSFQGGGETQYF TGTGCCAGCAGCTTCCAGGGCGGGGGGGAGACCCAGTACTTC
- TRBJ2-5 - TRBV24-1 CATSDRSGYRVPQETKYF TGTGCCACCAGTGATAGGTCTGGGTACAGGGTACCCCAAGAGACCAAGTACTTC
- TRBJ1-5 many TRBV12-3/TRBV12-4 CASSFARHQPQHF TGTGCCAGCAGTTTCGCCAGGCATCAGCCCCAGCATTTT
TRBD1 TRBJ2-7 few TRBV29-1 CSVVGTGSYEQYF TGCAGCGTTGTTGGGACAGGGTCCTACGAGCAGTACTTC
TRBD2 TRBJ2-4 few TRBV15 CATAGGLAKNIQYF TGTGCCACCGCGGGAGGATTAGCCAAAAACATTCAGTACTTC
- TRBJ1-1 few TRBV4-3 CASSQAGTANTEAFF TGCGCCAGCAGCCAAGCCGGGACGGCGAACACTGAAGCTTTCTTT
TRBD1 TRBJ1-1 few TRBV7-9 CASSLTGTEAFF TGTGCCAGCAGCTTGACAGGGACTGAAGCTTTCTTT
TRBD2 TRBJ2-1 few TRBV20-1 CSARGGGAGYNEQFF TGCAGTGCTAGAGGCGGGGGGGCCGGGTACAATGAGCAGTTCTTC
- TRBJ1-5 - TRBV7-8 CASSPHWVGAAQPQHF TGTGCCAGCAGCCCCCATTGGGTGGGGGCGGCTCAGCCCCAGCATTTT
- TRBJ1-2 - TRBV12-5 CASGLGPMGPMEGYTF TGTGCTAGTGGTTTGGGGCCCATGGGGCCTATGGAAGGCTACACCTTC
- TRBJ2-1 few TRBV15 CATSVEVGQGLRRSYNEQFF TGTGCCACCAGCGTTGAGGTGGGGCAGGGGCTGCGTCGCTCCTACAATGAGCAGTTCTTC
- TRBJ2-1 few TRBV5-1 CASSQRPTGTLDYNEQFF TGCGCCAGCAGCCAGCGCCCAACCGGGACTCTGGACTACAATGAGCAGTTCTTC
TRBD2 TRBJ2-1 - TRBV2 CASSEGGRTGGNEQFF TGTGCCAGCAGTGAAGGGGGGAGAACGGGAGGCAATGAGCAGTTCTTC
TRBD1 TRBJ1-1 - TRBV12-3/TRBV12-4 CASRPPGTVTEAFF TGTGCCAGCAGACCCCCTGGGACAGTCACTGAAGCTTTCTTT
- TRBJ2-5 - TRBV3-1 CASSQPQETQYF TGTGCCAGCAGCCAACCTCAAGAGACCCAGTACTTC
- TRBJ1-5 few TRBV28 CASSFPLTSTGQGQPQHF TGTGCCAGCAGTTTTCCTTTGACCTCTACAGGGCAAGGACAGCCCCAGCATTTT
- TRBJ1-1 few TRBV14 CASSQEERISYFNTEAFF TGTGCCAGCAGCCAAGAGGAGAGGATCTCTTACTTTAACACTGAAGCTTTCTTT
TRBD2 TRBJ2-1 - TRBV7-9 CASSLWGGGPYNEQFF TGTGCCAGCAGCTTATGGGGCGGGGGGCCGTACAATGAGCAGTTCTTC
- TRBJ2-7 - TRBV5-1 CASSSGTVYEQYF TGCGCCAGCAGCTCCGGGACTGTCTACGAGCAGTACTTC
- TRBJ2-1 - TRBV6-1 CASKGLGSYNEQFF TGTGCCAGCAAGGGCCTCGGGTCCTACAATGAGCAGTTCTTC
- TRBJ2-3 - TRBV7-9 CASSEALVLDTQYF TGTGCCAGCTCGGAAGCACTAGTACTAGATACGCAGTATTTT
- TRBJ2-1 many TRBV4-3 CASSQGAVVNDKQFF TGCGCCAGCAGCCAAGGAGCGGTCGTTAATGATAAGCAGTTCTTC
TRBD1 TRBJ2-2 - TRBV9 CASSPGGESGGELFF TGTGCCAGCAGCCCAGGGGGCGAGTCCGGCGGGGAGCTGTTTTTT
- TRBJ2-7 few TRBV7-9 CASSSSAGQIFYEQYF TGTGCCAGCAGCTCGTCGGCGGGACAGATATTCTACGAGCAGTACTTC
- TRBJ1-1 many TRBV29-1 CSVEDRVGTEAFF TGCAGCGTTGAAGACAGGGTTGGTACTGAAGCTTTCTTT
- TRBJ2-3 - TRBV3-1 CASSPDTGTDTQYF TGTGCCAGCAGCCCGGACACCGGCACAGATACGCAGTATTTT
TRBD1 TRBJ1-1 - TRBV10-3 CAISPRDSYTEAFF TGTGCCATCAGTCCCCGGGACAGCTACACTGAAGCTTTCTTT
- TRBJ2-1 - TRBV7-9 CASSWTGTQIYNEQFF TGTGCCAGCAGCTGGACCGGGACACAAATTTACAATGAGCAGTTCTTC
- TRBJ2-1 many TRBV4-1 CASSQAREDGTDEQFF TGCGCCAGCAGCCAAGCCCGAGAGGACGGGACGGATGAGCAGTTCTTC
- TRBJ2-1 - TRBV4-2 CASSQGQFDNEQFF TGTGCCAGCAGCCAAGGACAGTTCGACAATGAGCAGTTCTTC
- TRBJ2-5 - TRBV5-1 CASSSTSLETQYF TGCGCCAGCAGCTCCACTAGTCTGGAGACCCAGTACTTC
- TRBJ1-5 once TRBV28 CASSLQKGNSNQPQHF TGTGCCAGCAGTTTACAGAAAGGGAATAGCAATCAGCCCCAGCATTTT
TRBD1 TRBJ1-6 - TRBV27 CASSGTGGDSPLHF TGTGCCAGCAGCGGGACAGGGGGGGATTCACCCCTCCACTTT
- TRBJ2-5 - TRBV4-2 CASSQGGDRGGETQYF TGTGCCAGCAGCCAAGGAGGGGACCGCGGTGGGGAGACCCAGTACTTC
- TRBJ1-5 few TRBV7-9 CASSLDDQPQHF TGTGCCAGCAGCTTAGACGATCAGCCCCAGCATTTT
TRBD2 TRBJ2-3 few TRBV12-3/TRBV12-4 CASSSPGLDSTDTQYF TGTGCCAGCAGTTCCCCCGGACTAGATAGCACAGATACGCAGTATTTT
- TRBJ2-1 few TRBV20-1 CSARAAGEQFF TGCAGTGCACGTGCCGCGGGTGAGCAGTTCTTC
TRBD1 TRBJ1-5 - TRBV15 CATSREVDRGQPQHF TGTGCCACCAGCAGAGAGGTGGACAGGGGCCAGCCCCAGCATTTT
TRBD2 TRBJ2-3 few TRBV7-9 CASSQTGTSNSDTQYF TGTGCCAGCAGCCAAACCGGGACTAGCAATTCAGATACGCAGTATTTT
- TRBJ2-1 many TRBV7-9 CASSLGAGSYNEQFF TGTGCCAGCAGCTTAGGTGCGGGGAGCTACAATGAGCAGTTCTTC
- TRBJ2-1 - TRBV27 CASSPTGPGNEQFF TGTGCCAGCAGCCCTACCGGGCCAGGCAATGAGCAGTTCTTC
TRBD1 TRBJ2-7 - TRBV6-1 CASTGGGAFYEQYF TGTGCCAGCACAGGGGGCGGTGCTTTTTACGAGCAGTACTTC
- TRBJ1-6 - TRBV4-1 CASKGGSGDYSPLHF TGCGCCAGCAAAGGCGGCTCAGGGGATTATTCACCCCTCCACTTT
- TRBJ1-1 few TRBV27 CASSPPGFVNTEAFF TGTGCCAGCAGTCCGCCAGGGTTTGTGAACACTGAAGCTTTCTTT
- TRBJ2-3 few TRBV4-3 CASGEGGSKDTQYF TGCGCCAGCGGAGAGGGGGGTTCGAAAGATACGCAGTATTTT
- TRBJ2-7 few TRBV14 CASSQDPLDGAQYF TGTGCCAGCAGCCAAGATCCCCTTGACGGTGCGCAGTACTTC
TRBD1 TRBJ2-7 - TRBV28 CASNPGQAGYEQYF TGTGCCAGCAACCCGGGACAGGCCGGGTACGAGCAGTACTTC
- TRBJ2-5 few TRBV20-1 CSARRIQETQYF TGCAGTGCCCGACGGATACAAGAGACCCAGTACTTC
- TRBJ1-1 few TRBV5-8 CASSGKGGINTEAFF TGTGCCAGCAGCGGGAAGGGGGGGATCAACACTGAAGCTTTCTTT
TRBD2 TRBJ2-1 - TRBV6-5 CASSFTSGGYNEQFF TGTGCCAGCAGTTTTACTAGCGGGGGTTACAATGAGCAGTTCTTC
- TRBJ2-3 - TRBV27 CASNALGGTDTQYF TGTGCCAGCAATGCCCTCGGGGGCACAGATACGCAGTATTTT
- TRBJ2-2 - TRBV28 CASSLRDGGPGELFF TGTGCCAGCAGTTTGAGGGACGGAGGACCCGGGGAGCTGTTTTTT
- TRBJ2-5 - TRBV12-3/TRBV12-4 CASRGPDQEQTQYF TGTGCCAGCAGAGGGCCAGATCAGGAACAGACCCAGTACTTC
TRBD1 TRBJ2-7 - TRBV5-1 CASATGTAYEQYF TGCGCCAGCGCCACCGGGACAGCCTACGAGCAGTACTTC
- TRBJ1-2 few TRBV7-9 CASSSQAYTGGYTF TGTGCCAGCAGCTCCCAGGCCTACACCGGAGGCTACACCTTC
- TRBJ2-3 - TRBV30 CAFGPVTDTQYF TGTGCCTTCGGTCCGGTCACAGATACGCAGTATTTT